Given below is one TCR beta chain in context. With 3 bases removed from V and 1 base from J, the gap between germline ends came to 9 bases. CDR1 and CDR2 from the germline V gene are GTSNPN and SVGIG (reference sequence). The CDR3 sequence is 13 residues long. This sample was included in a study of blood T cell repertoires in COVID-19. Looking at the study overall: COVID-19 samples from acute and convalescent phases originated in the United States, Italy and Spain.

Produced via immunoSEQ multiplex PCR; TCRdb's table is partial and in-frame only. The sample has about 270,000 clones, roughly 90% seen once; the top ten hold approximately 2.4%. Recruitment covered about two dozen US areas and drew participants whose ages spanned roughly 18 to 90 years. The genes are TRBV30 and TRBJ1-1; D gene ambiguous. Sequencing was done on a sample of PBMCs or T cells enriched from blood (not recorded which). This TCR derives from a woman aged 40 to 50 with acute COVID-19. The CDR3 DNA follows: TGTGCCTGGAGAGAGGGAGAGAACACTGAAGCTTTCTTT. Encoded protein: CAWREGENTEAFF.